Shown below are 2 T cell receptor beta chains from a single sample sequenced in a study of blood T cell repertoires in COVID-19. Here immunoSEQ multiplex PCR was the method, and the copy in TCRdb shows in-frame clones only, minus some. The data contain some 110,000 clones, roughly 80% of them singletons. The specimen was peripheral blood. All receptors come from a woman older than 75 with active or convalescent COVID-19.

In its sample, this clone was seen a few times. This chain uses TRBV28 with TRBJ2-3, with 11 bases identical to TRBD1. This CDR3 region has 14 residues. The trim removed 5 bases at V and 8 bases at J, leaving 6 bases unmatched. Germline V gives CDR1 MDHEN, CDR2 SYDVKM. The CDR3 loop reads CASSLGTGGRTQYF. CDR3 in DNA: TGTGCCAGCAGTCTAGGGACAGGGGGACGTACGCAGTATTTT.

The chain employs TRBV6-5 and TRBJ2-7, with 7 bases that match TRBD2. The CDR3 is 14 amino acids. V was pared by 4 bases and J by 7 bases, with 10 bases of the junction left unmatched. CDR1 is MNHEY, CDR2 SVGAGI, per germline. CDR3 residues: CASSSRLAVGEQYF. Written as DNA, the CDR3 is TGTGCCAGCAGTTCTCGGCTAGCGGTGGGTGAGCAGTACTTC.